This T cell receptor beta chain was captured by sequencing in a study of control samples from healthy donors and cancer patients (TCRdb year 2020). Taken from cysteine to phenylalanine, the CDR3 has 15 residues. CDR3 DNA only is kept here, 45 bases in frame from base 1. Based on the germline V gene (reference sequence), the CDR1 and CDR2 sequences are LNHDA and SQIVND. V is clipped by 3 bases and J by 0 bases, and the sequence between their germline boundaries is 12 bases long. In the case of this clone: There is no known antigen for this receptor. The sample holds no much larger clone one base away, and base qualities are not on file.

The library relied on the immunoSEQ multiplex PCR assay. TCRdb retrieved this table from immuneACCESS and kept in-frame rearrangements only. Not all clones are present; in checked studies, unresolved V genes account for under half, and no reason is known for the remainder. This sample has some 120,000 clones in its table, and more than 70% of those were observed once. The top ten constitute about 40% of the sample. Recombination connected TRBV19 to TRBJ2-7; a tentative D match to TRBD2 spans 5 bases. This TCR was sampled from a middle-aged man in good health. The specimen was blood. The CDR3 sequence is CASSINPGSSYEQYF. The DNA sequence reads TGTGCCAGTAGTATCAACCCGGGGTCCTCCTACGAGCAGTACTTC.